What follows are 2 T cell receptor beta chains derived from one specimen sequenced in a study of T cells in Graves' hyperthyroidism and ophthalmopathy. Amplified TCR beta CDR3 regions came from RNA transcripts. A set of HTBI primers served as the primers for a first-round RT-PCR of the TCR CDR3. TCRdb itself ran the multiplex PCR reads through MiXCR, one entry per CDR3 protein. The table includes 500,000 to 800,000 distinct CDR3 sequences, more than 14% detected once. Sequenced: blood. These receptors all stem from a woman between 45 and 65 years old with Graves' ophthalmopathy.

The V call is TRBV7-6, the J call TRBJ2-1; 7 bases are shared with TRBD2. With 5 bases clipped from V and 7 bases from J, the junction kept 11 bases outside the gene matches. This CDR3 is 15 amino acids long. CDR1 and CDR2 (germline): SGHVS, FNYEAQ. DNA of the CDR3: TGTGCCAGCAGCCCCGGATTCTCTAGCGGAAATGAGCAGTTCTTC. This translates into CASSPGFSSGNEQFF.

To note about this clonotype: At one end, the junction sequence differs from germline, possibly due to a read error. The rearrangement uses TRBV3-1 and TRBJ2-1; 8 bases are shared with TRBD2. Germline V CDR1 and CDR2: LGHDT, YNNKEL (reference sequence). The CDR3 totals 17 residues. Here the CDR3 DNA reads TGTGCCAGCGGCCAAAATACCGGGACTAGGTACCCAGGCGCGCAGTTCTTC. Translating gives CASGQNTGTRYPGAQFF.